This T cell receptor beta chain was identified in a study of breast tumors, draining lymph nodes, adjacent tissues. Study conclusions and caveats: Tumor TCR diversity was below lymph nodes but above nontumor tissue.

TCRdb fed the multiplex PCR reads into MiXCR, producing one record per CDR3 protein. The sample contains roughly 70,000 distinct CDR3 sequences, 43% of which appear only once. On this clonotype: Its target is not known.

This TCR came from a female donor with breast cancer. Some clones in this sample may be carry-over from other donors' samples. The sample taken for sequencing was breast tumor tissue.

CDR3 nucleotide sequence: TGTGCCAGCAGAAACCAGCGGGACCCCAGGTCCTACGAGCAGTACTTC. Translated: CASRNQRDPRSYEQYF. This sequence joins TRBV27 and TRBJ2-7; 7 bases agree with TRBD2. This CDR3 is 16 amino acids long. The germline gives CDR1 MNHEY, CDR2 SMNVEV (reference sequence). Trimming took 6 bases from V and 1 from J; bases not matched to a gene: 12.